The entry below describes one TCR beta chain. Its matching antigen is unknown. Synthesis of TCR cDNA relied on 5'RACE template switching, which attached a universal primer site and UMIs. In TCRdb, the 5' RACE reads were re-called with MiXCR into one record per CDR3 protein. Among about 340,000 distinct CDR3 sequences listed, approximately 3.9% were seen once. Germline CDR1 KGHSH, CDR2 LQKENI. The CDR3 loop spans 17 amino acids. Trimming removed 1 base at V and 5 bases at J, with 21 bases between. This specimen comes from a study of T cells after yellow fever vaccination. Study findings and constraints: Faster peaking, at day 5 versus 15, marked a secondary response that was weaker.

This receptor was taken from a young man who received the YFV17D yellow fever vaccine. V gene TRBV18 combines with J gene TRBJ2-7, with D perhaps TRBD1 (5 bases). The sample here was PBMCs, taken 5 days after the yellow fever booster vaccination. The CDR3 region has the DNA TGTGCCAGCTCACCACGGAGCGTTGGGGCCCAAGGGGACGAGCAGTACTTC. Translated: CASSPRSVGAQGDEQYF.